These T cell receptor beta chains were read from a single sample in a study of OX40 agonist ivuxolimab in advanced cancers. Here immunoSEQ multiplex PCR was the method, and the copy in TCRdb shows in-frame clones only, minus some. The sample has tens of thousands of clones; 88% are singletons. This specimen was CD4+ or CD8+ T cells sorted from blood, taken in a trial of the OX40 agonist ivuxolimab. These receptors came from an adult with an advanced solid tumor such as melanoma, head and neck, liver or kidney cancer. The CDR3 runs from the conserved cysteine through the conserved F or W. D genes are given only for firm matches. Size tells how often a clone was seen (once, few, many) or the class of an expanded clone, and some rows leave it out.

J gene: TRBJ2-1
V gene: TRBV4-1
D gene: TRBD2
clone size: .
CDR3 protein: CASSQDRVAGEDEQFF
CDR3 DNA: TGCGCCAGCAGCCAAGACCGGGTAGCGGGGGAGGATGAGCAGTTCTTC

J gene: TRBJ1-5
V gene: TRBV19
D gene: .
clone size: .
CDR3 protein: CASSTGRNNQPQHF
CDR3 DNA: TGTGCCAGTAGTACCGGACGGAACAATCAGCCCCAGCATTTT

J gene: TRBJ2-7
V gene: TRBV21-1
D gene: .
clone size: few
CDR3 protein: CASSESGTGLSRMAYEQYF
CDR3 DNA: TGTGCCAGCAGCGAATCCGGGACAGGGCTGAGTCGGATGGCCTACGAGCAGTACTTC

J gene: TRBJ1-6
V gene: TRBV7-9
D gene: .
clone size: .
CDR3 protein: CASSSPPGRNNSPLHF
CDR3 DNA: TGTGCCAGCAGCTCCCCACCGGGACGGAATAATTCACCCCTCCACTTT

J gene: TRBJ2-5
V gene: TRBV19
D gene: .
clone size: .
CDR3 protein: CASSNLATQYQETQYF
CDR3 DNA: TGTGCCAGTAGTAACCTAGCCACCCAATACCAAGAGACCCAGTACTTC

J gene: TRBJ2-5
V gene: TRBV10-3
D gene: .
clone size: .
CDR3 protein: CAISESLQETQYF
CDR3 DNA: TGTGCCATCAGTGAGTCTCTGCAAGAGACCCAGTACTTC

J gene: TRBJ1-5
V gene: TRBV27
D gene: .
clone size: .
CDR3 protein: CASRGLSNQPQHF
CDR3 DNA: TGTGCCAGCAGGGGACTTAGCAATCAGCCCCAGCATTTT

J gene: TRBJ2-2
V gene: TRBV7-9
D gene: .
clone size: .
CDR3 protein: CASSPQGNAGELFF
CDR3 DNA: TGTGCCAGCAGCCCGCAGGGAAACGCCGGGGAGCTGTTTTTT

J gene: TRBJ2-5
V gene: TRBV7-7
D gene: TRBD2
clone size: few
CDR3 protein: CASSPTPPTSGRQETQYF
CDR3 DNA: TGTGCCAGCAGCCCAACACCTCCGACTAGCGGGCGCCAAGAGACCCAGTACTTC

J gene: TRBJ1-1
V gene: TRBV7-8
D gene: .
clone size: once
CDR3 protein: CASSRGVNTEAFF
CDR3 DNA: TGTGCCAGCAGTAGGGGGGTGAACACTGAAGCTTTCTTT

J gene: TRBJ2-7
V gene: TRBV10-3
D gene: .
clone size: .
CDR3 protein: CAIGHQNSDEQYF
CDR3 DNA: TGTGCCATCGGGCATCAAAATTCCGACGAGCAGTACTTC